The following is a T cell receptor beta chain sequence with its context. This CDR3 comprises 15 residues. J gave up 1 base and V 3 bases, and 4 bases lay outside the gene matches. Germline values: CDR1 MGHRA, CDR2 YSYEKL. This specimen comes from a study of T cell clonotyping in hematopoietic cell transplantation. TCRdb's table, derived via immunoSEQ multiplex PCR, lists solely in-frame clones and lacks some. Here the sample spans approximately 8,800 clones, under 90% being singletons. The clonotype was recovered from a male patient aged 55-69 years who had an allogeneic stem cell transplant from an unrelated donor, so the T cells may come from the graft donor. Some clones in this sample may be carry-over from other donors' samples. V and J are TRBV4-1 and TRBJ2-3; 7 nucleotides align to TRBD2. Sequenced here: PBMCs, sampled at the time of graft-versus-host disease after allogeneic stem cell transplant. CDR3 loop: CASSQLADRTDTQYF. CDR3 nucleotide sequence: TGCGCCAGCAGCCAGCTAGCGGACCGCACAGATACGCAGTATTTT.